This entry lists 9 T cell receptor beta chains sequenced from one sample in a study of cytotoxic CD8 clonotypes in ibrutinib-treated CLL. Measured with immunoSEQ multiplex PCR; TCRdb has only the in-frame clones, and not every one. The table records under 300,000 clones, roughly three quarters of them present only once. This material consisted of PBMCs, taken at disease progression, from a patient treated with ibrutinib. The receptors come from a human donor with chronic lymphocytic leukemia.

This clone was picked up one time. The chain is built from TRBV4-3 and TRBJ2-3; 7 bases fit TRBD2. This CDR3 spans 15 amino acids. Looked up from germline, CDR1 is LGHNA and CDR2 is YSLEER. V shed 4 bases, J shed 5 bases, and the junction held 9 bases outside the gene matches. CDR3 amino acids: CASSPGGPRRDTQYF. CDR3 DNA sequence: TGCGCCAGCAGCCCGGGGGGTCCTCGTCGAGATACGCAGTATTTT.

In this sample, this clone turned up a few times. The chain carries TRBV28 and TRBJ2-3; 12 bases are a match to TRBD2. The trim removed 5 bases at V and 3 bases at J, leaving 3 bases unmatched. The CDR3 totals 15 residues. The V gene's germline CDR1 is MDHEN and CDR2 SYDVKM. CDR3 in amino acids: CASSIGLAGTDTQYF. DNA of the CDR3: TGTGCCAGCAGTATCGGACTAGCGGGGACAGATACGCAGTATTTT.

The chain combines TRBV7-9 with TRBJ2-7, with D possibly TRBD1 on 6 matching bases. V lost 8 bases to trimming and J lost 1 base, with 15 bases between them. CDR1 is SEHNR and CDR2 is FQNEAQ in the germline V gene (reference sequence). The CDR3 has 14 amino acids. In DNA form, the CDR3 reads TGTGCCAGCCTACAGACAGGTCCTTCCTACGAGCAGTACTTC. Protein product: CASLQTGPSYEQYF.

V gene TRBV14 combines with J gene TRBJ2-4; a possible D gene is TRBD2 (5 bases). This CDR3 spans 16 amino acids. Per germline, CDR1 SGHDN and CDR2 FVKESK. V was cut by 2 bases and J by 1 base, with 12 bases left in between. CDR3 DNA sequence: TGTGCCAGCAGCCAACCTCTTGGGGAGGCCAAAAACATTCAGTACTTC. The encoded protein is CASSQPLGEAKNIQYF.

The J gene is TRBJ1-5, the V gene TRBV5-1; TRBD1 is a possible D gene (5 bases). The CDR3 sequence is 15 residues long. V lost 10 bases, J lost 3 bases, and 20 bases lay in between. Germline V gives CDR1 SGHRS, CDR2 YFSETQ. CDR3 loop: CAGPGLGGTNQPQHF. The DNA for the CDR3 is TGCGCCGGTCCGGGACTGGGGGGAACCAATCAGCCCCAGCATTTT. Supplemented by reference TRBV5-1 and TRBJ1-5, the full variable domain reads KAGVTQTPRYLIKTRGQQVTLSCSPISGHRSVSWYQQTPGQGLQFLFEYFSETQRNKGNFPGRFSGRQFSNSRSEMNVSTLELGDSALYLCAGPGLGGTNQPQHFGDGTRLSIL.

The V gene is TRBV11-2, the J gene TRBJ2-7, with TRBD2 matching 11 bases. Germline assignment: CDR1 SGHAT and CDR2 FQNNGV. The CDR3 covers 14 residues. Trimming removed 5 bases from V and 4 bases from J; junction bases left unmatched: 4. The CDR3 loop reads CASSPGTSGYEQYF. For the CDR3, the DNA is TGTGCCAGCAGCCCAGGGACTAGCGGTTACGAGCAGTACTTC.

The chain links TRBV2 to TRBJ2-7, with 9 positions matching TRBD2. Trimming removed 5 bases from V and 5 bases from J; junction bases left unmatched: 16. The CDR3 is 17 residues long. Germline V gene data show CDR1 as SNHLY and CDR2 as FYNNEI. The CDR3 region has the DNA TGTGCCAGCAGTCCTGCCCGGACTAGCGATCACTTCGACGAGCAGTACTTC. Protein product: CASSPARTSDHFDEQYF. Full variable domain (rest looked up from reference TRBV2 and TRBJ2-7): EPEVTQTPSHQVTQMGQEVILRCVPISNHLYFYWYRQILGQKVEFLVSFYNNEISEKSEIFDDQFSVERPDGSNFTLKIRSTKLEDSAMYFCASSPARTSDHFDEQYFGPGTRLTVT.

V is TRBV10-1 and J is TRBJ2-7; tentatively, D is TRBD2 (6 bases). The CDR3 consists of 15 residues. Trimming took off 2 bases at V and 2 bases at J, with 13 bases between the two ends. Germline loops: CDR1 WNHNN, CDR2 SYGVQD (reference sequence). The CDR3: CASSEKRAPTYEQYF. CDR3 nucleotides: TGCGCCAGCAGTGAGAAGCGGGCACCCACCTACGAGCAGTACTTC.

CDR3 protein: CASTVAYEQYF. The CDR3, as DNA: TGTGCCAGCACAGTGGCCTACGAGCAGTACTTC. This chain uses TRBV6-1 with TRBJ2-7, with D unresolved. V gave up 7 bases and J gave up 2 bases, with 6 bases separating them. The CDR3 runs to 11 residues. The germline V gene encodes CDR1 MNHNS and CDR2 SASEGT.